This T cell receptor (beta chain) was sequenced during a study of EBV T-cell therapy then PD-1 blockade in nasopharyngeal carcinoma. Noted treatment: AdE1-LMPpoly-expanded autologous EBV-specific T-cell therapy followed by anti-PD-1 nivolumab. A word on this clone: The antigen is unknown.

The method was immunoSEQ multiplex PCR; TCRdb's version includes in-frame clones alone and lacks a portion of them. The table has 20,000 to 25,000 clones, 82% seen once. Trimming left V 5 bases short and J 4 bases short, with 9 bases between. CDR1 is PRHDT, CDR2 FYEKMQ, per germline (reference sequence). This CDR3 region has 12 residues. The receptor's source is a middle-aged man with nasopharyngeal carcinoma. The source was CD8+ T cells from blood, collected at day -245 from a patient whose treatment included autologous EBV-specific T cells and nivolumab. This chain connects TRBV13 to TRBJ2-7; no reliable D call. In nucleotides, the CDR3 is TGTGCCAGCAGCGCGACCCAGTACGAGCAGTACTTC. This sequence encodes CASSATQYEQYF.